The 19 T cell receptor beta chains listed next were all sequenced from one sample in a study of T cells in Graves' hyperthyroidism and ophthalmopathy (dated by TCRdb to the late 2010s). To prepare the library, multiplex PCR was applied. For sequencing, an Illumina HiSeq 2000 was employed. Amplification of TCR beta CDR3 regions was carried out from RNA transcripts. The first round of RT-PCR for the TCR CDR3 was performed with the HTBI primer set and the Qiagen OneStep RT-PCR kit. Starting from the raw public reads, TCRdb applied fastp trimming at Q25, assembled clones with MiXCR and retained in-frame beta chains. Identical CDR3 protein sequences are pooled into one entry, listed with their most common genes and DNA. A total of about 640,000 distinct CDR3 sequences appear in this sample, about a fifth of them only once. 30% to 40% of the sample is in the top ten clones. The specimen sequenced was blood. Receptors were obtained from a man aged 25 to 40 with Graves' ophthalmopathy.

V is TRBV6-2 or TRBV6-3 and J is TRBJ2-1; D assignment may be TRBD1 or TRBD2 (9 bases each). The V gene's germline CDR1 is MNHEY and CDR2 SVGEGT. The V end lost 7 bases, the J end lost 0 bases, and 28 bases lay between the germline ends. CDR3 size: 20 residues. The CDR3 sequence: CASTTQGALAGTSSYNEQFF. The CDR3 coding sequence is TGTGCCAGCACTACACAGGGGGCCCTAGCGGGAACGAGCTCCTACAATGAGCAGTTCTTC.

This chain connects TRBV25-1 to TRBJ2-7; 9 bases are a match to TRBD1. Germline V gene lookup returns CDR1 MGHDK and CDR2 SYGVNS. There are 17 residues in the CDR3. The J segment lost 3 bases and the V segment lost 3 bases, leaving 12 bases of the junction unmatched. The CDR3: CASSDDGQGTLIYEQYF. The CDR3 nucleotides are TGTGCCAGCAGTGATGATGGACAGGGGACCCTCATCTACGAGCAGTACTTC.

This chain connects TRBV20-1 to TRBJ2-5; 8 bases are shared with TRBD2. This CDR3 is built from 13 residues. Germline V gives CDR1 DFQATT, CDR2 SNEGSKA (reference sequence). The J segment lost 4 bases and the V segment lost 6 bases, leaving 7 bases of the junction unmatched. The CDR3 is CSAPPLAGETQYF. CDR3 sequence (DNA): TGCAGTGCGCCCCCCCTAGCGGGAGAGACCCAGTACTTC.

This clonotype was detected only a few times. This sequence joins TRBV20-1 and TRBJ2-5; 10 positions agree with TRBD1. Trimming cost V 4 bases and J 4 bases; bases outside gene matches: 12. Germline lookup yields CDR1 DFQATT and CDR2 SNEGSKA (reference sequence). The CDR3 has 16 amino acids. The chain's CDR3 is CSANPTGGIGGETQYF. CDR3 sequence (DNA): TGCAGTGCTAACCCGACAGGGGGCATAGGAGGAGAGACCCAGTACTTC.

The chain uses TRBV29-1 and TRBJ1-1, with a weak D call TRBD1 (5 bases). Germline assignment: CDR1 SQVTM and CDR2 ANQGSEA. The ends were cut back, 6 bases at V and 11 bases at J, with 19 bases in the middle. The CDR3 extends over 12 amino acids. Written as DNA, the CDR3 is TGCAGCGTCAGAGAGCAGGGTCGGGGGGCTTTCTTT. Its protein is CSVREQGRGAFF.

This clonotype was picked up many times. V usage is TRBV18 and J usage is TRBJ2-7; TRBD1 or TRBD2 may be the D gene (5 bases each). This CDR3 is 15 amino acids long. Germline loops: CDR1 KGHSH, CDR2 LQKENI. The ends were cut back, 2 bases at V and 4 bases at J, with 15 bases in the middle. CDR3 amino acids: CASSPGAREKYEQYF. The CDR3 DNA is TGTGCCAGCTCACCAGGCGCCAGGGAGAAGTACGAGCAGTACTTC. The full variable domain, rest sourced from reference TRBV18 and TRBJ2-7, is NAGVMQNPRHLVRRRGQEARLRCSPMKGHSHVYWYRQLPEEGLKFMVYLQKENIIDESGMPKERFSAEFPKEGPSILRIQQVVRGDSAAYFCASSPGAREKYEQYFGPGTRLTVT.

This clonotype has at least ten counts. The V call is TRBV7-8, the J call TRBJ2-7; 12 nucleotides agree with TRBD2. This CDR3 region has 14 residues. Trimming removed 3 bases from V and 4 bases from J; junction bases left unmatched: 1. Germline assignment: CDR1 SGHVS and CDR2 FQNEAQ. CDR3 amino acids: CASSLTSGRYEQYF. The CDR3 bases are TGTGCCAGCAGCTTGACTAGCGGGAGATACGAGCAGTACTTC.

On this clonotype: Being one base from a much bigger clone, this may be a read error. This chain links TRBV30 with TRBJ2-1; maybe TRBD2 (7 bases). The CDR3 contains 18 residues. V shed 2 bases and J shed 6 bases, with 26 bases lying between them. Germline V gives CDR1 GTSNPN, CDR2 SVGIG (reference sequence). CDR3 in DNA: TGTGCCTGGAGTTGGGGGCACGTGGAGCGGGAAATCGGCAATGAGCAGTTCTTC. Its translation: CAWSWGHVEREIGNEQFF.

This clonotype has ten or more counts. This chain joins TRBV20-1 and TRBJ2-7; tentative D call: TRBD2 (6 bases). CDR3 size: 14 residues. Per germline, CDR1 DFQATT and CDR2 SNEGSKA (reference sequence). V shed 6 bases and J shed 2 bases, with 17 bases lying between them. The CDR3 loop reads CSASQEGRTYEQYF. CDR3 coding DNA: TGCAGTGCCAGCCAGGAGGGGAGGACCTACGAGCAGTACTTC.

Of note for this clonotype: This likely came from a read error, as a far larger clone is one base away. Here the CDR3 DNA reads TGCGCCAGCGGCCCCCGGGACAGGGTCTACGAGCAGTACTTC. Protein sequence: CASGPRDRVYEQYF. The genes are TRBV4-1 and TRBJ2-7; 9 bases line up with TRBD1. Germline CDR1 is MGHRA and CDR2 is YSYEKL. The ends lost 8 bases at V and 3 bases at J; junction bases unmatched: 8. The CDR3 runs to 14 residues.

Ten or more counts support this clonotype. CDR3 nucleotide sequence: TGTGCCAGCAGACGTACAGGGGGTGGCTACGAGCAGTACTTC. Its translation is CASRRTGGGYEQYF. The chain is built from TRBV28 and TRBJ2-7, with 8 bases fitting TRBD1. CDR1 MDHEN and CDR2 SYDVKM come from the germline V gene. The length of the CDR3 is 14 residues. Trimming at V came to 6 bases and at J to 3 bases, leaving 7 bases not matched to a gene.

In this sample, this clonotype turned up many times. This sequence joins TRBV28 and TRBJ2-1; 7 positions match TRBD1. Unmatched junction bases numbered 7, after V lost 5 bases and J lost 3 bases. Per the germline V gene, CDR1 is MDHEN and CDR2 is SYDVKM. The CDR3 is 15 amino acids. The CDR3 reads CASSPRTGSYNEQFF. The CDR3 DNA reads as TGTGCCAGCAGTCCTCGGACAGGAAGCTACAATGAGCAGTTCTTC.

In regard to this clonotype: Relative to the germline gene, one junction end is altered; a read error may explain this. CDR3 residues: CTSSPLKGGQPQHF. The DNA for the CDR3 is TGTACCAGCAGTCCCCTGAAGGGTGGTCAGCCCCAGCATTTT. The rearrangement uses TRBV28 and TRBJ1-5, with D unresolved. The CDR3 totals 14 residues. CDR1 is MDHEN, CDR2 SYDVKM, per germline.

In this sample, this clonotype turned up a few times. The V call is TRBV7-9, the J call TRBJ1-1; D may be TRBD1 (5 bases). Deletions cut 5 bases from V and 11 bases from J, with 15 bases between. This CDR3 region has 12 residues. In germline, CDR1 is SEHNR, CDR2 FQNEAQ (reference sequence). CDR3 bases: TGTGCCAGCAGCCTTGGTAGGGGCTGGGCTTTCTTT. The encoded protein is CASSLGRGWAFF. The variable domain in full, with the rest retrieved from reference TRBV7-9 and TRBJ1-1, is DTGVSQNPRHKITKRGQNVTFRCDPISEHNRLYWYRQTLGQGPEFLTYFQNEAQLEKSRLLSDRFSAERPKGSFSTLEIQRTEQGDSAMYLCASSLGRGWAFFGQGTRLTVV.

This clonotype was counted a few times. The chain uses TRBV5-1 and TRBJ2-4; TRBD2 is a possible D gene (5 bases). V lost 0 bases and J lost 8, with 12 bases in between. Germline-derived CDR1 and CDR2 are SGHRS and YFSETQ. This CDR3 comprises 14 residues. The CDR3 DNA follows: TGCGCCAGCAGCTTGGACACTCCGAGGGACATTCAGTACTTC. Protein product: CASSLDTPRDIQYF.

The chain has TRBV28 and TRBJ1-2, with 7 positions matching TRBD1. CDR3 length equals 12 residues. From germline, CDR1 is MDHEN and CDR2 SYDVKM. The J segment lost 8 bases and the V segment lost 6 bases, leaving 6 bases of the junction unmatched. The CDR3 spells CASSSTGRGYTF. Written as DNA, the CDR3 is TGTGCCAGCAGCTCGACAGGGCGAGGCTACACCTTC.

This clonotype was counted only a few times. The DNA for the CDR3 is TGCAGCGTAAGAATCCACAATGAGCAGTTCTTC. Its protein is CSVRIHNEQFF. The rearrangement links TRBV29-1 to TRBJ2-1; D gene ambiguous. This CDR3 region has 11 residues. V was shortened by 6 bases and J by 5 bases, with 8 bases between the two germline ends. Looked up from germline, CDR1 is SQVTM and CDR2 is ANQGSEA.

The rearrangement joins TRBV10-3 to TRBJ2-1, with a tentative D call TRBD2 (5 bases). Germline V lookup: CDR1 ENHRY, CDR2 SYGVKD. This CDR3 is built from 14 residues. Trimming removed 2 bases from V and 9 bases from J, with 14 bases in between. The DNA of the CDR3 is TGTGCCATCAGTGAGGAGCTAGCTCCGGGTGAGCAGTTCTTC. It is translated as CAISEELAPGEQFF.

This clonotype has only a few counts. This rearrangement joins TRBV30 to TRBJ2-1; no clear D. V was trimmed by 2 bases and J by 12 bases, leaving 11 bases between them. CDR1 GTSNPN and CDR2 SVGIG come from the germline V gene (reference sequence). The CDR3 contains 11 residues. This chain's CDR3 is CAWSRSAGQFF. The CDR3 bases are TGTGCCTGGAGTCGAAGCGCAGGGCAGTTCTTC.